The next 10 T cell receptor beta chains were all read from a single sample in a study of T-cell memory formation after mild COVID-19. A single record per CDR3 protein comes from TCRdb applying MiXCR to the 5' RACE reads. There are 380,000 or so distinct CDR3 sequences in the sample; under 15% occur only once, and about 22% lies in the top ten. The sequenced material came from PBMCs or a T cell subset sorted from them (not recorded which). The receptor set was obtained from a man aged 18 to 29 who had mild COVID-19 (a few samples of this study predate the infection). Cell type and time point are not known.

This clonotype was observed a handful of times. V is TRBV5-1 and J is TRBJ1-1; D unclear. Trimming cost V 4 bases and J 1 base, with 8 bases left between them. Germline assignment: CDR1 SGHRS and CDR2 YFSETQ. The CDR3 consists of 13 residues. The CDR3 region has the DNA TGCGCCAGCAGCCGGGCGAAGAACACTGAAGCTTTCTTT. Translation: CASSRAKNTEAFF.

This clonotype was counted between two and nine times. V and J are TRBV4-2 and TRBJ1-6, with a tentative D call TRBD1 (6 bases). The ends were cut back, 8 bases at V and 8 bases at J, with 13 bases in the middle. The CDR3 is 13 amino acids. Per the germline V gene, CDR1 is LGHNA and CDR2 is YNFKEQ. The CDR3 region has the DNA TGTGCCAGCTCTAGGGGGGATTATTCACCCCTCCACTTT. Its protein product is CASSRGDYSPLHF.

This clonotype was seen more than once but under ten times. J is TRBJ2-3 and V is TRBV5-1; D is uncertain. Germline loops: CDR1 SGHRS, CDR2 YFSETQ. The CDR3 sequence is 13 residues long. Trimming removed 4 bases at V and 2 bases at J, with 8 bases between. Written as DNA, the CDR3 is TGCGCCAGCAGCCTAAAGCTCACAGATACGCAGTATTTT. Protein: CASSLKLTDTQYF.

This sequence joins TRBV9 and TRBJ2-7, with a possible D match to TRBD2 (6 bases). The CDR3 is 15 amino acids. The V gene's germline CDR1 is SGDLS and CDR2 YYNGEE. V lost 3 bases and J lost 3, with 16 bases in between. DNA of the CDR3: TGTGCCAGCAGCGAGGGACTCGGGACCATCTACGAGCAGTACTTC. This encodes CASSEGLGTIYEQYF.

This clonotype was observed a few times. The chain employs TRBV11-2 and TRBJ2-4, with 8 bases identical to TRBD1. With 3 bases clipped from V and 1 base from J, the junction kept 8 bases outside the gene matches. Germline V gene sequence: CDR1 SGHAT, CDR2 FQNNGV. The CDR3 length is 17 residues. The CDR3 DNA sequence: TGTGCCAGCAGCTTCGGACAGGGTAGCTTGGCCAAAAACATTCAGTACTTC. Its protein is CASSFGQGSLAKNIQYF.

The chain has TRBV2 and TRBJ2-1; 11 bases are shared with TRBD2. J lost 9 bases, V lost 2 bases, and 6 bases had no gene match. Germline lookup yields CDR1 SNHLY and CDR2 FYNNEI. This CDR3 spans 15 amino acids. The chain's CDR3 is CASSEQASGGTEQFF. The CDR3 region has the DNA TGTGCCAGCAGTGAACAAGCTAGCGGGGGGACTGAGCAGTTCTTC.

The CDR3, as DNA: TGTGCCAGCAGTTACTCGCCAGCGGGGGATAAAGAGACCCAGTACTTC. Its translation is CASSYSPAGDKETQYF. J is TRBJ2-5 and V is TRBV6-5; 8 bases match TRBD2. The CDR3 consists of 16 residues. The junction had 6 bases not matched to a gene; V was cut back by 0 bases and J by 3 bases. Per the germline V gene, CDR1 is MNHEY and CDR2 is SVGAGI.

V and J are TRBV9 and TRBJ1-2; no firm D call. The length of the CDR3 is 16 residues. Germline-derived CDR1 and CDR2 are SGDLS and YYNGEE. V was clipped by 3 bases and J by 0 bases, with 15 bases between them. The CDR3 spells CASSGDAVETNYGYTF. CDR3 DNA sequence: TGTGCCAGCAGCGGTGACGCGGTCGAGACTAACTATGGCTACACCTTC. Filled out from reference TRBV9 and TRBJ1-2, the complete variable domain reads DSGVTQTPKHLITATGQRVTLRCSPRSGDLSVYWYQQSLDQGLQFLIQYYNGEERAKGNILERFSAQQFPDLHSELNLSSLELGDSALYFCASSGDAVETNYGYTFGSGTRLTVV.

This chain joins TRBV4-3 and TRBJ1-5, with D possibly being TRBD1 (5 bases). Germline V gene lookup returns CDR1 LGHNA and CDR2 YSLEER. The CDR3 has 15 amino acids. V lost 0 bases to trimming and J lost 7 bases, with 13 bases between them. The CDR3 loop reads CASSQDAQGRQPQHF. The CDR3 DNA is TGCGCCAGCAGCCAAGATGCCCAGGGAAGACAGCCCCAGCATTTT.

CDR3 DNA sequence: TGTGCCAGCAGCTTGGCTCTGGCTACAGCCAAAAACATTCAGTACTTC. Translated: CASSLALATAKNIQYF. This sequence joins TRBV5-5 and TRBJ2-7; D is unclear. The J call may be faulty, since TRBJ2-4 better matches the DNA end. Germline V gives CDR1 SGHKS, CDR2 YYEKEE (reference sequence). The CDR3 extends over 16 amino acids.